This TCR beta chain was retrieved from a study of T cells in Graves' hyperthyroidism and ophthalmopathy. Across the study: Sampling of peripheral blood happened at initial diagnosis, prior to any treatment. Broader study findings: The blood repertoire included most of the expanded thyroid clonotypes above 0.001.

To note about this clonotype: What it binds is unknown. The CDR3 ends on some other residue instead of the conserved phenylalanine or tryptophan, so this is likely a read error.

This CDR3 comprises 15 residues. Germline loops: CDR1 LNHDA, CDR2 SQIVND (reference sequence). The ends were cut back, 3 bases at V and 7 bases at J, with 16 bases in the middle. There were TCR beta CDR3 regions amplified from RNA transcripts. A first-round RT-PCR of the TCR CDR3 used the HTBI primer set. From the multiplex PCR reads, TCRdb called clonotypes with MiXCR, one entry per CDR3 protein. The profile shows under 65,000 distinct CDR3 sequences, approximately 53% of them singletons. The material sequenced was blood. The sequence was collected from a woman in her sixties or seventies with Graves' ophthalmopathy. The V gene is TRBV19, the J gene TRBJ1-5; D perhaps matches TRBD1 (5 bases). CDR3 amino acids: CASSIVRGERQPQHS. CDR3 DNA sequence: TGTGCCAGTAGTATCGTCCGGGGGGAACGGCAGCCCCAGCATTCT.